The entry below describes one TCR beta chain. Its antigen is not known. Trimming took off 3 bases at V and 3 bases at J, with 8 bases between the two ends. The CDR3 has 13 amino acids. The sample originates from a study of blood T cells in healthy people across ages. Study as a whole: Every two T cells gave about one barcoded beta molecule via template switching. Study-wide results and caveats: As naive T cell percentage varied, TCR beta diversity correlated strongly with it. Both higher diversity and more naive CD4+ cells marked long-lived donors when set against aged donors.

Each sample yielded at least 6 million isolated PBMCs. Alongside a J-beta primer mix, a sample-barcoded 5' primer served in a second PCR lasting about 7 to 11 cycles. Using its own MiXCR run on the 5' RACE reads, TCRdb lists one record per CDR3 protein. The sample shows 720,000 or so distinct CDR3 sequences, roughly two fifths of them seen only once. Sequenced: blood. The TCR was taken from an older man in good health. This chain joins TRBV12-3 or TRBV12-4 and TRBJ1-1, with D unresolved. CDR3 protein: CASSFRMDTEAFF. Here the CDR3 DNA reads TGTGCCAGCAGTTTTCGAATGGACACTGAAGCTTTCTTT.